The 30 T cell receptor beta chains below all came from one sample that was sequenced in a study of T cell responses to AZD1222 COVID-19 vaccine. Using immunoSEQ multiplex PCR, the repertoire was profiled, and TCRdb retains in-frame clones only, with some absent. The sample holds roughly 120,000 clones; 85% to 90% are singletons and the top ten take more than 6.5%. This material consisted of peripheral blood, taken on day 0 of AZD1222 vaccination. The receptor set was obtained from an adult in good health.

The rearrangement links TRBV2 to TRBJ1-2; 9 bases agree with TRBD1. The CDR3 is 13 residues long. CDR1 is SNHLY and CDR2 is FYNNEI in the germline V gene. The V segment lost 6 bases and the J segment 6 bases; nucleotides outside the gene matches: 5. CDR3 residues: CASRGDRADGYTF. In DNA, the CDR3 is TGTGCCAGCAGGGGGGACAGGGCGGATGGCTACACCTTC.

V usage is TRBV9 and J usage is TRBJ1-4, with D perhaps TRBD1 (6 bases). Germline V gene lookup returns CDR1 SGDLS and CDR2 YYNGEE. The CDR3 sequence is 15 residues long. V gave up 4 bases and J gave up 6 bases, with 16 bases separating them. CDR3 amino acids: CASSLHGGEDEKLFF. CDR3 DNA sequence: TGTGCCAGCAGCCTCCATGGGGGCGAGGATGAAAAACTGTTTTTT.

This clone showed up just once. The V gene is TRBV27, the J gene TRBJ2-3, with no clear D. The CDR3 is made up of 15 amino acids. Trimming cost V 5 bases and J 3 bases, with 15 bases left between them. Germline values: CDR1 MNHEY, CDR2 SMNVEV (reference sequence). The CDR3 here is CASSPSVWGTDTQYF. The CDR3, as DNA: TGTGCCAGCAGTCCCTCGGTGTGGGGAACAGATACGCAGTATTTT.

This chain uses TRBV3-1 (or the pseudogene TRBV3-2) with TRBJ1-6, with D unresolved. The CDR3 sequence is 13 residues long. The V end lost 6 bases, the J end lost 7 bases, and 10 bases lay between the germline ends. The V gene's germline CDR1 is LGHDT and CDR2 YNNKEL (reference sequence). The CDR3 spells CASSPSANSPLHF. In DNA form, the CDR3 reads TGTGCCAGCAGTCCCTCGGCCAATTCACCCCTCCACTTT.

This chain joins TRBV6-2 or TRBV6-3 and TRBJ2-3; maybe TRBD2 (6 bases). Between the trimmed V and J ends, which lost 0 bases and 0 bases, there was a span of 19 bases. The CDR3 is 19 residues long. Germline V gene data show CDR1 as MNHEY and CDR2 as SVGEGT. The CDR3 DNA is TGTGCCAGCAGTTACTCGAAAGCGGCGGGGTGGATAAGCACAGATACGCAGTATTTT. It codes for CASSYSKAAGWISTDTQYF.

The rearrangement uses TRBV5-1 and TRBJ2-3; possibly TRBD1 for D (5 bases). Germline V gene data show CDR1 as SGHRS and CDR2 as YFSETQ. The CDR3 spans 14 residues. Trimming pared 7 bases from V and 3 bases from J, leaving 15 bases between. The CDR3 region has the DNA TGCGCCAGCTCCCGGGCAGGGTGGACAGATACGCAGTATTTT. Amino acids: CASSRAGWTDTQYF. Full variable domain (missing parts from reference TRBV5-1 and TRBJ2-3): KAGVTQTPRYLIKTRGQQVTLSCSPISGHRSVSWYQQTPGQGLQFLFEYFSETQRNKGNFPGRFSGRQFSNSRSEMNVSTLELGDSALYLCASSRAGWTDTQYFGPGTRLTVL.

This chain joins TRBV10-3 and TRBJ2-2, with 7 bases aligning to TRBD1. The CDR3 is made up of 16 amino acids. Germline V gives CDR1 ENHRY, CDR2 SYGVKD. J gave up 0 bases and V 4 bases, and 5 bases lay outside the gene matches. CDR3 DNA: TGTGCCATCAGTGGGACAGGAGCTACGAACACCGGGGAGCTGTTTTTT. Encoded protein: CAISGTGATNTGELFF.

This chain joins TRBV10-1 and TRBJ2-3; D is ambiguous. The V gene lost 3 bases and the J gene lost 0 bases, with 13 bases spanning the gap. The CDR3 extends over 16 amino acids. Germline lookup yields CDR1 WNHNN and CDR2 SYGVQD (reference sequence). CDR3 amino acids: CASSDSADSSTDTQYF. CDR3 sequence (DNA): TGCGCCAGCAGTGACTCGGCAGACTCGAGCACAGATACGCAGTATTTT.

This chain joins TRBV10-3 and TRBJ1-2; tentative D call: TRBD1 (6 bases). Trimming removed 3 bases at V and 4 bases at J, with 9 bases between. The germline CDR1 and CDR2 sequences are ENHRY and SYGVKD. This CDR3 has 13 residues. CDR3 nucleotide sequence: TGTGCCATCAGTGACGGGACACTCTATGGCTACACCTTC. This codes for CAISDGTLYGYTF.

The chain combines TRBV27 with TRBJ2-3, with 15 positions matching TRBD2. J was trimmed by 1 base and V by 6 bases; bases with no gene match: 5. The CDR3 extends over 17 amino acids. Per the germline V gene, CDR1 is MNHEY and CDR2 is SMNVEV (reference sequence). CDR3 residues: CASSWTSGGAGTDTQYF. The CDR3 bases are TGTGCCAGCAGCTGGACTAGCGGGGGGGCCGGCACAGATACGCAGTATTTT.

The chain has TRBV27 and TRBJ2-2; unclear D gene. The CDR3 length is 14 residues. Germline values: CDR1 MNHEY, CDR2 SMNVEV (reference sequence). Deletions cut 2 bases from V and 6 bases from J, with 10 bases between. CDR3 residues: CASSLILNPGELFF. DNA of the CDR3: TGTGCCAGCAGTTTAATCCTAAACCCCGGGGAGCTGTTTTTT.

In nucleotides, the CDR3 is TGTGCCAGCAGCTCCAGCGGGAGGGCCCAGTCCTACGAGCAGTACTTC. It encodes CASSSSGRAQSYEQYF. V and J are TRBV7-9 and TRBJ2-7; 10 bases match TRBD2. Per germline, CDR1 SEHNR and CDR2 FQNEAQ (reference sequence). This CDR3 is built from 16 residues. Trimming took 4 bases from V and 1 from J; bases not matched to a gene: 7.

This clone appeared a few times. This chain joins TRBV7-2 and TRBJ1-3, with a weak D call TRBD1 (6 bases). Germline CDR1 reads SGHTA; CDR2 reads FQGNSA. The CDR3 covers 16 residues. Trimming shortened V by 2 bases and J by 4 bases, and 15 bases separated the two germline ends. As DNA, the CDR3 is TGTGCCAGCAGCTTATTTTACAGGACAGAAGGAAACACCATATATTTT. This encodes CASSLFYRTEGNTIYF.

V usage is TRBV5-1 and J usage is TRBJ2-2; D gene unclear. CDR3 length: 14 residues. V was clipped by 0 bases and J by 6 bases, with 9 bases between them. Germline assignment: CDR1 SGHRS and CDR2 YFSETQ. CDR3 DNA: TGCGCCAGCAGCTTGGACTTCAGTCCCGGGGAGCTGTTTTTT. This codes for CASSLDFSPGELFF.

The chain couples TRBV5-1 to TRBJ2-2; the D is unclear. The CDR3 runs to 13 residues. V was clipped by 4 bases and J by 5 bases, with 9 bases between them. Germline values: CDR1 SGHRS, CDR2 YFSETQ. In DNA form, the CDR3 reads TGCGCCAGCAGCCCCCTACTTACCGGGGAGCTGTTTTTT. It encodes CASSPLLTGELFF.

The chain links TRBV28 to TRBJ2-7; 7 bases are shared with TRBD1. Germline V gene data show CDR1 as MDHEN and CDR2 as SYDVKM. Trimming at V came to 2 bases and at J to 4 bases, leaving 8 bases not matched to a gene. The CDR3 loop spans 15 amino acids. The CDR3 coding sequence is TGTGCCAGCAGTTTAGTCCCGACAGGGCCTTACGAGCAGTACTTC. Its protein product is CASSLVPTGPYEQYF. The entire variable domain, with the rest obtained from reference TRBV28 and TRBJ2-7, is as follows: DVKVTQSSRYLVKRTGEKVFLECVQDMDHENMFWYRQDPGLGLRLIYFSYDVKMKEKGDIPEGYSVSREKKERFSLILESASTNQTSMYLCASSLVPTGPYEQYFGPGTRLTVT.

The chain combines TRBV4-1 with TRBJ1-1; the D is unclear. Germline V CDR1 and CDR2: MGHRA, YSYEKL. V dropped 1 base and J dropped 4 bases, with 7 bases sitting between them. CDR3 length: 13 amino acids. DNA for the CDR3: TGCGCCAGCAGCCAAGTCACCCCCACTGAAGCTTTCTTT. Amino acid sequence: CASSQVTPTEAFF.

This clone was detected once. The V and J genes are TRBV27 and TRBJ2-7; the D gene is possibly TRBD1 (5 bases). The CDR3 is made up of 16 amino acids. The V gene lost 4 bases and the J gene lost 2 bases, with 18 bases spanning the gap. Germline V gives CDR1 MNHEY, CDR2 SMNVEV (reference sequence). The CDR3 sequence: CASSSLSDTTAYEQYF. The CDR3 coding sequence is TGTGCCAGCAGTTCCCTCTCGGACACGACAGCCTACGAGCAGTACTTC.

The chain uses TRBV28 and TRBJ1-6; 11 nucleotides match TRBD1. Germline V lookup: CDR1 MDHEN, CDR2 SYDVKM. Losses at the gene ends were 4 bases for V and 10 bases for J; bases not matched to a gene: 9. The CDR3 is 16 residues long. The CDR3 here is CASSSGTGGPDSPLHF. The CDR3 region has the DNA TGTGCCAGCAGTTCGGGGACAGGGGGGCCCGACTCACCCCTCCACTTT.

The CDR3 DNA sequence: TGTGCCAGCAGCCAAGTCACCCCTCAGGCCCGCGAGCAGTACTTC. The encoded protein is CASSQVTPQAREQYF. The V call is TRBV4-2, the J call TRBJ2-7; D remains ambiguous. This CDR3 has 15 amino acids. V lost 1 base to trimming and J lost 6 bases, with 16 bases between them. The germline V gene has CDR1 LGHNA and CDR2 YNFKEQ.

The rearrangement joins TRBV7-3 to TRBJ2-6; D not resolved. Germline-derived CDR1 and CDR2 are SGHTA and FQGTGA. The length of the CDR3 is 14 residues. The germline V and J ends were trimmed by 4 bases and 0 bases, with 4 bases remaining between them. The CDR3 loop is CASSSLSGANVLTF. DNA of the CDR3: TGTGCCAGCAGCTCCCTCTCTGGGGCCAACGTCCTGACTTTC.

The J gene is TRBJ1-2, the V gene TRBV2; 10 nucleotides match TRBD1. The V gene end was trimmed by 6 bases and the J gene end by 6 bases; junction bases not matched to a gene: 1. Per the germline V gene, CDR1 is SNHLY and CDR2 is FYNNEI. This CDR3 has 12 residues. This CDR3 is CASRDRGDGYTF. As DNA, the CDR3 is TGTGCCAGCAGGGACAGGGGGGATGGCTACACCTTC. The variable domain in full, with the rest retrieved from reference TRBV2 and TRBJ1-2, is EPEVTQTPSHQVTQMGQEVILRCVPISNHLYFYWYRQILGQKVEFLVSFYNNEISEKSEIFDDQFSVERPDGSNFTLKIRSTKLEDSAMYFCASRDRGDGYTFGSGTRLTVV.

V usage is TRBV4-3 and J usage is TRBJ2-3, with D unresolved. Germline values: CDR1 LGHNA, CDR2 YSLEER. The CDR3 covers 15 residues. The V and J ends lost 4 bases and 9 bases respectively, with 20 bases between them. The CDR3 reads CASSPLLGSRYTQYF. The CDR3 DNA follows: TGCGCCAGCAGCCCTCTACTGGGGTCCCGTTACACGCAGTATTTT.

This chain joins TRBV28 and TRBJ2-3; D is unclear. From germline, CDR1 is MDHEN and CDR2 SYDVKM. V gave up 3 bases and J gave up 1 base, with 11 bases separating them. The CDR3 contains 15 residues. This chain's CDR3 is CASSLGVFGTDTQYF. In nucleotides, the CDR3 is TGTGCCAGCAGTTTGGGTGTTTTTGGCACAGATACGCAGTATTTT.

V is TRBV3-1 (or the pseudogene TRBV3-2) and J is TRBJ1-2; D uncertain. Germline CDR1 reads LGHDT; CDR2 reads YNNKEL (reference sequence). V was trimmed by 1 base and J by 8 bases, leaving 14 bases between them. The CDR3 contains 14 residues. DNA for the CDR3: TGTGCCAGCAGCCAAGGAACAGCCCTATGGGGCTACACCTTC. Translating gives CASSQGTALWGYTF.

The chain recombines TRBV30 with TRBJ1-5; D not resolved. Per germline, CDR1 GTSNPN and CDR2 SVGIG (reference sequence). The V end was cut by 3 bases, the J end by 5 bases, with 11 bases between. The CDR3 covers 13 residues. CDR3 in amino acids: CAWSRSGDQPQHF. The CDR3 bases are TGTGCCTGGAGCCGGAGTGGTGATCAGCCCCAGCATTTT. The variable domain in full, with the rest retrieved from reference TRBV30 and TRBJ1-5, is SQTIHQWPATLVQPVGSPLSLECTVEGTSNPNLYWYRQAAGRGLQLLFYSVGIGQISSEVPQNLSASRPQDRQFILSSKKLLLSDSGFYLCAWSRSGDQPQHFGDGTRLSIL.

This clone appeared a single time. V usage is TRBV7-3 and J usage is TRBJ2-5; perhaps TRBD2 as D (5 bases). The germline CDR1 and CDR2 sequences are SGHTA and FQGTGA. V was trimmed by 4 bases and J by 5 bases, leaving 11 bases between them. This CDR3 spans 13 amino acids. CDR3 in DNA: TGTGCCAGCAGCTCCGGGCCGGGGGAGACCCAGTACTTC. This translates into CASSSGPGETQYF.

V is TRBV6-5 and J is TRBJ1-1; weak D call: TRBD1 (6 bases). The V gene's germline CDR1 is MNHEY and CDR2 SVGAGI. This CDR3 has 14 residues. Between the trimmed V and J ends, which lost 2 bases and 5 bases, there was a span of 12 bases. The CDR3 region has the DNA TGTGCCAGCAGTTACGGGGGCGCGGTGACTGAAGCTTTCTTT. This sequence encodes CASSYGGAVTEAFF.

In nucleotides, the CDR3 is TGTGCCAGCGCGAGGGGGGCCCGCACTGAAGCTTTCTTT. Protein sequence: CASARGARTEAFF. The genes are TRBV7-9 and TRBJ1-1; a possible D gene is TRBD1 (6 bases). The CDR3 has 13 residues. V shed 8 bases and J shed 4 bases, with 14 bases lying between them. The V gene's germline CDR1 is SEHNR and CDR2 FQNEAQ (reference sequence).

This CDR3 reads CASRLGLADSGANVLTF. CDR3 DNA sequence: TGTGCAAGTCGCTTAGGTCTCGCAGACTCTGGGGCCAACGTCCTGACTTTC. The chain couples TRBV12-2 to TRBJ2-6; the table assigns TRBD1, which was not confirmed against the DNA. TRBV12-2 is a pseudogene locus. This CDR3 is built from 17 residues.